This T cell receptor beta chain appears in the sequencing data of a study of blood T cell repertoires in COVID-19. Study-wide context: T cells, B-cell-depleted T cells, or PBMCs provided the cDNA or gDNA that served as material.

Looked up from germline, CDR1 is SNHLY and CDR2 is FYNNEI. The CDR3 contains 14 residues. V lost 4 bases, J lost 0 bases, and 6 bases lay in between. Assay: immunoSEQ multiplex PCR; the TCRdb copy retains only in-frame clones and omits some. The sample shows about 25,000 clones, around 84% of them seen only once. The TCR comes from a woman at least 80 years old with acute or convalescent COVID-19. The sequenced sample was peripheral blood. V usage is TRBV2 and J usage is TRBJ1-4; TRBD1 is a possible D gene (6 bases). CDR3 DNA: TGTGCCAGCAGTGGACAGGCAACTAATGAAAAACTGTTTTTT. Residues: CASSGQATNEKLFF.